This T cell receptor (beta chain) was captured by sequencing in a study of blood T cell repertoires in COVID-19. Germline values: CDR1 KGHDR, CDR2 SFDVKD. V lost 3 bases, J lost 7 bases, and 5 bases stayed unmatched. The length of the CDR3 is 13 residues. TCRdb's copy holds only in-frame clones and misses some; the assay was immunoSEQ multiplex PCR. The sample comprises 150,000 to 200,000 clones, over 75% of which are singletons, and approximately 9.9% rests with the top ten. This TCR derives from a man in his fifties or sixties who had recovered from COVID-19. The J gene is TRBJ2-7, the V gene TRBV24-1; TRBD1 matches 7 bases. Sequenced sample: PBMCs or T cells enriched from blood (not recorded which). The CDR3 reads CATSDPGDSEQYF. For the CDR3, the DNA is TGTGCCACCAGTGATCCAGGGGACAGTGAGCAGTACTTC.